This entry describes one T cell receptor (beta chain). No antigen is known for it. This record comes from a study of T cells expressing NK-cell markers. The overall study: Seven HCMV-seropositive donors and one seronegative donor made up the eight sequenced donors. General study points: One observes that, in several donors, these clonotypes were also the leading ones within the CD3+CD56-NKG2C+ fraction.

TCRdb reprocessed the 5' RACE reads, keeping one entry per CDR3 protein, no DNA. The specimen's table records 300,000 to 500,000 distinct CDR3 sequences. Germline-derived CDR1 and CDR2 are SGHRS and YFSETQ. CDR3 length equals 18 residues. The chain has TRBV5-1 and TRBJ2-6; the TCRdb call, TRBD2, lacks DNA for checking. Sample: blood T cells: a sorted CD56 or NKG2C T cell subset, CD4+ or CD8+ T cells, or bulk PBMC T cells (not recorded which). The receptor comes from a woman between 50 and 59 years old in good health. The CDR3 region is CASSLPPQGLSGANVLTF.